The 11 T cell receptor beta chains presented below share a single source sample, sequenced in a study of T-cell reconstitution after alpha-beta-depleted transplantation in children. Molecular barcoding with unique molecular identifiers was used for the TCRbeta library. A single record per CDR3 protein comes from TCRdb applying MiXCR to the PCR reads. The data show around 600,000 distinct CDR3 sequences, around 17% seen once. The sample in question was PBMCs from the stem cell graft donor, obtained from the stem cell graft. These receptor sequences come from a human donor who donated a stem cell graft to a child with acute myeloid leukemia.

In this sample, this clonotype turned up many times. V gene TRBV5-6 combines with J gene TRBJ2-1, with TRBD2 matching over 13 bases. There are 19 residues in the CDR3. With 2 bases clipped from V and 1 base from J, the junction kept 9 bases outside the gene matches. Germline V gene lookup returns CDR1 SGHDT and CDR2 YYEEEE. Here the CDR3 DNA reads TGTGCCAGCAGCTTTCCCGGGACTAGCGGGGTCCCATCCTACAATGAGCAGTTCTTC. This translates into CASSFPGTSGVPSYNEQFF.

This clonotype appeared a few times. The rearrangement uses TRBV4-3 and TRBJ1-2; D remains ambiguous. V lost 0 bases to trimming and J lost 4 bases, with 12 bases between them. The CDR3 runs to 15 residues. Germline V gene lookup returns CDR1 LGHNA and CDR2 YSLEER. The DNA of the CDR3 is TGCGCCAGCAGCCAAGAGGGGATTGGCAGCTATGGCTACACCTTC. Translating it yields CASSQEGIGSYGYTF.

This clonotype was counted a few times. This rearrangement joins TRBV20-1 to TRBJ1-4, with 9 bases aligning to TRBD1. V trimming: 6 bases; J trimming: 10 bases; junction bases outside the gene matches: 9. CDR1 is DFQATT and CDR2 is SNEGSKA in the germline V gene (reference sequence). This CDR3 has 13 amino acids. The CDR3 DNA reads TGCAGTGCATCGGGACAGGGTCGGAGAAAACTGTTTTTT. This gives the protein CSASGQGRRKLFF.

This clonotype was counted a few times. This chain links TRBV12-3 or TRBV12-4 with TRBJ1-6; the D gene is possibly TRBD1 (6 bases). The V and J ends lost 6 bases and 14 bases respectively, with 14 bases between them. CDR3 length: 12 amino acids. As DNA, the CDR3 is TGTGCCAGCAGGTCCGACAGGCAGACCCTCCACTTT. Protein product: CASRSDRQTLHF.

This clonotype came up many times. This sequence joins TRBV20-1 and TRBJ2-3, with D perhaps matching TRBD2 (5 bases). Germline lookup yields CDR1 DFQATT and CDR2 SNEGSKA (reference sequence). V shed 1 base and J shed 0 bases, with 8 bases lying between them. CDR3 length equals 14 residues. CDR3 nucleotides: TGCAGTGCTAGAGGGACTTTTAGCACAGATACGCAGTATTTT. Translating gives CSARGTFSTDTQYF.

This clonotype was detected ten times or more. This rearrangement joins TRBV20-1 to TRBJ2-7, with 9 bases fitting TRBD1. The CDR3 runs to 14 residues. Losses at the gene ends were 3 bases for V and 3 bases for J; bases not matched to a gene: 6. Per germline, CDR1 DFQATT and CDR2 SNEGSKA (reference sequence). The CDR3 DNA reads as TGCAGTGCTAGTACGGACAGGGGTGACTACGAGCAGTACTTC. As protein: CSASTDRGDYEQYF.

Notes on this clonotype: A read error is likely here: a far larger clone is one base away. Lacking the conserved final phenylalanine or tryptophan, this CDR3 likely reflects a read error. This rearrangement joins TRBV18 to TRBJ2-1; D is possibly TRBD1 (5 bases). V lost 4 bases, J lost 3 bases, and 7 bases lay in between. This CDR3 is 13 amino acids long. CDR1 is KGHSH and CDR2 is LQKENI in the germline V gene. CDR3 in DNA: TGTGCCAGCTCACTCCAGGGCTACAATGAGCAGTTCCTC. Protein: CASSLQGYNEQFL.

The V and J genes are TRBV7-2 and TRBJ2-7; TRBD1 or TRBD2 may be the D gene (6 bases each). The ends were cut back, 5 bases at V and 4 bases at J, with 18 bases in the middle. The germline V gene has CDR1 SGHTA and CDR2 FQGNSA. This CDR3 comprises 15 residues. CDR3 sequence (DNA): TGTGCCAGCAGCGAGGGGGGACTGGAATTTTACGAGCAGTACTTC. This encodes CASSEGGLEFYEQYF.

The table lists this clonotype with many counts. The chain recombines TRBV12-3 or TRBV12-4 with TRBJ1-6; a weak D match, TRBD1 (5 bases). Trimming shortened V by 4 bases and J by 15 bases, and 13 bases separated the two germline ends. This CDR3 has 12 amino acids. The CDR3 nucleotides are TGTGCCAGCAGTTGGGGACTTCGACGCCTCCACTTT. Its protein is CASSWGLRRLHF.

CDR3 region: CASSLAQGMRYEQYF. CDR3 DNA: TGTGCCAGCAGCTTAGCACAGGGCATGAGGTACGAGCAGTACTTC. The rearrangement joins TRBV7-9 to TRBJ2-7; a possible D gene is TRBD1 (6 bases). The germline CDR1 and CDR2 sequences are SEHNR and FQNEAQ (reference sequence). The CDR3 extends over 15 amino acids. V was clipped by 0 bases and J by 4 bases, with 13 bases between them.

This clonotype showed up many times. For the CDR3, the DNA is TGCAGTGCCCTCGGGGCAGGGAATGGCTACACCTTC. Translating it yields CSALGAGNGYTF. The chain employs TRBV20-1 and TRBJ1-2, with D maybe TRBD1 (5 bases). The germline V and J ends were trimmed by 6 bases and 6 bases, with 14 bases remaining between them. The CDR3 runs to 12 residues. Germline V CDR1 and CDR2: DFQATT, SNEGSKA (reference sequence).